Below, 21 T cell receptor beta chains from the same sample are listed, as sequenced in a study of blood T cells in healthy people across ages. Primers used in a second PCR of roughly 6 to 11 cycles were a sample-barcoded 5' primer and a J-beta primer mix. TCRdb ran MiXCR on the 5' RACE reads and lists one entry per CDR3 protein. The table includes roughly 700,000 distinct CDR3 sequences, approximately 31% detected once. Material: blood. Receptors were obtained from a woman aged 80 or over in good health.

V is TRBV5-1 and J is TRBJ2-1, with D unresolved. V gave up 0 bases and J gave up 4 bases, with 11 bases separating them. Looked up from germline, CDR1 is SGHRS and CDR2 is YFSETQ. The length of the CDR3 is 15 residues. CDR3 DNA: TGCGCCAGCAGCTTGGACTCCAGAGAGTACAATGAGCAGTTCTTC. The encoded protein is CASSLDSREYNEQFF.

This clonotype occurred many times. The rearrangement joins TRBV7-6 to TRBJ2-5; D assignment may be TRBD1 or TRBD2 (6 bases each). The CDR3 sequence is 15 residues long. From germline, CDR1 is SGHVS and CDR2 FNYEAQ. Trimming stripped 3 bases from V and 5 bases from J, with 16 bases between. CDR3 DNA: TGTGCCAGCAGCTTCGAAACAGGGAGGTGGGAGACCCAGTACTTC. It is translated as CASSFETGRWETQYF.

The chain is built from TRBV5-6 and TRBJ2-1; TRBD2 might be the D (6 bases). The CDR3 is 13 amino acids. Germline lookup yields CDR1 SGHDT and CDR2 YYEEEE. V was pared by 4 bases and J by 9 bases, with 14 bases between. CDR3 nucleotides: TGTGCCAGCAGCCCCGGAGGGCGAAGTGAGCAGTTCTTC. This encodes CASSPGGRSEQFF. The entire variable domain, with the rest obtained from reference TRBV5-6 and TRBJ2-1, is as follows: DAGVTQSPTHLIKTRGQQVTLRCSPKSGHDTVSWYQQALGQGPQFIFQYYEEEERQRGNFPDRFSGHQFPNYSSELNVNALLLGDSALYLCASSPGGRSEQFFGPGTRLTVL.

This clonotype was observed at least ten times. The J gene is TRBJ2-1, the V gene TRBV5-1; possibly TRBD2 for D (7 bases). CDR1 is SGHRS and CDR2 is YFSETQ in the germline V gene. V was shortened by 6 bases and J by 4 bases, with 14 bases between the two germline ends. This CDR3 region has 14 residues. CDR3 loop: CASTGGGAYNEQFF. CDR3 coding DNA: TGCGCCAGCACCGGTGGGGGGGCTTACAATGAGCAGTTCTTC.

The rearrangement links TRBV30 to TRBJ1-2; D is undetermined. CDR1 is GTSNPN, CDR2 SVGIG, per germline (reference sequence). The CDR3 runs 13 residues. V dropped 0 bases and J dropped 4 bases, with 9 bases sitting between them. CDR3 residues: CAWSVLKAYGYTF. The CDR3 DNA reads TGTGCCTGGAGTGTACTAAAGGCCTATGGCTACACCTTC.

To note about this clonotype: One base away lies a much larger clone, so this may be a sequencing read error. The chain links TRBV6-5 to TRBJ2-7, with a tentative D call TRBD1 (6 bases). The J call is in doubt because the DNA end fits TRBJ2-4 better. Germline loops: CDR1 MNHEY, CDR2 SVGAGI. The CDR3 runs to 15 residues. In nucleotides, the CDR3 is TGTGCCAGCAGTAGACGCTCCGGAAGGGGGAACATTCAGTACTTC. Translating it yields CASSRRSGRGNIQYF.

At least ten counts were recorded for this clonotype. V usage is TRBV20-1 and J usage is TRBJ2-1; 12 bases are a match to TRBD2. J was trimmed by 5 bases and V by 7 bases; bases with no gene match: 6. The CDR3 is 14 residues long. Looked up from germline, CDR1 is DFQATT and CDR2 is SNEGSKA (reference sequence). CDR3 region: CSVRGTSGHNEQFF. The CDR3 nucleotides are TGCAGTGTCAGAGGGACTAGCGGGCACAATGAGCAGTTCTTC.

This clonotype was found many times. V and J are TRBV20-1 and TRBJ2-1; possibly TRBD2 for D (5 bases). Germline values: CDR1 DFQATT, CDR2 SNEGSKA (reference sequence). Trimming cost V 1 base and J 0 bases, with 10 bases left between them. The CDR3 runs to 15 residues. CDR3 nucleotides: TGCAGTGCTAGAGGGCGCGGACTCTCCTACAATGAGCAGTTCTTC. Translation: CSARGRGLSYNEQFF.

At least ten counts were recorded for this clonotype. The V call is TRBV5-5, the J call TRBJ2-7; D might be TRBD1 (6 bases). Germline V gene data show CDR1 as SGHKS and CDR2 as YYEKEE (reference sequence). CDR3 length equals 15 residues. The V end was cut by 3 bases, the J end by 0 bases, with 13 bases between. CDR3 sequence reads: CASSSRQVLSYEQYF. In nucleotides, the CDR3 is TGTGCCAGCAGCTCTAGACAGGTACTCTCCTACGAGCAGTACTTC.

This clonotype was observed many times. V usage is TRBV5-1 and J usage is TRBJ2-3, with a possible D match to TRBD2 (6 bases). Trimming shortened V by 4 bases and J by 0 bases, and 12 bases separated the two germline ends. CDR3 size: 15 residues. Germline values: CDR1 SGHRS, CDR2 YFSETQ. CDR3 sequence (DNA): TGCGCCAGCAGCGAGGGACTTTCTAGCACAGATACGCAGTATTTT. This gives the protein CASSEGLSSTDTQYF.

V and J are TRBV12-3 or TRBV12-4 and TRBJ2-2, with TRBD1 matching over 11 bases. The CDR3 runs to 18 residues. The ends lost 3 bases at V and 6 bases at J; junction bases unmatched: 12. The CDR3 DNA follows: TGTGCCAGCAGTTTCGGCATCGGGGGGACAGGGGGTGCCGGGGAGCTGTTTTTT. Its translation is CASSFGIGGTGGAGELFF.

This clonotype occurred many times. The rearrangement uses TRBV7-2 and TRBJ2-2; 8 bases match TRBD2. This CDR3 contains 17 residues. Trimming removed 1 base from V and 3 bases from J; junction bases left unmatched: 7. Germline-derived CDR1 and CDR2 are SGHTA and FQGNSA. As DNA, the CDR3 is TGTGCCAGCAGCTTAGTCGTCGCGGGGGGTTACACCGGGGAGCTGTTTTTT. It is translated as CASSLVVAGGYTGELFF.

This clonotype was recorded many times. This chain links TRBV10-3 with TRBJ2-7; the D is unclear. The V end lost 7 bases, the J end lost 0 bases, and 19 bases lay between the germline ends. The CDR3 covers 16 residues. Germline lookup yields CDR1 ENHRY and CDR2 SYGVKD. The CDR3 region has the DNA TGTGCCATCAACAATATGGGGTACAAAAGCTCCTACGAGCAGTACTTC. This encodes CAINNMGYKSSYEQYF.

The CDR3 DNA reads as TGCAGCGTTGAGCCCAGCTACAATGAGCAGTTCTTC. Its protein is CSVEPSYNEQFF. The chain uses TRBV29-1 and TRBJ2-1; no clear D gene. V lost 3 bases and J 3 bases, leaving 6 bases between the germline ends. The germline V gene encodes CDR1 SQVTM and CDR2 ANQGSEA. The CDR3 length is 12 residues.

The sample holds a few counts of this clonotype. The V call is TRBV12-3 or TRBV12-4, the J call TRBJ2-1; 9 nucleotides match TRBD1. Trimming at V came to 5 bases and at J to 10 bases, leaving 9 bases not matched to a gene. The CDR3 extends over 14 amino acids. The CDR3 reads CASSPGTGFYEQFF. In nucleotides, the CDR3 is TGTGCCAGCAGTCCCGGGACAGGGTTTTACGAGCAGTTCTTC.

This clonotype was observed a single time. The chain couples TRBV29-1 to TRBJ1-1, with D unresolved. The length of the CDR3 is 12 residues. Germline-derived CDR1 and CDR2 are SQVTM and ANQGSEA. V lost 3 bases to trimming and J lost 2 bases, with 7 bases between them. The CDR3 spells CSVEGLNTEAFF. Here the CDR3 DNA reads TGCAGCGTTGAGGGCCTAAACACTGAAGCTTTCTTT.

This clonotype was recorded at least ten times. The V and J genes are TRBV7-2 and TRBJ2-5, with D perhaps matching TRBD2 (5 bases). The V gene lost 5 bases and the J gene lost 5 bases, with 9 bases spanning the gap. Germline values: CDR1 SGHTA, CDR2 FQGNSA. CDR3 length: 12 amino acids. This chain's CDR3 is CASSMIAETQYF. The DNA for the CDR3 is TGTGCCAGCAGCATGATAGCGGAGACCCAGTACTTC.

This clonotype was seen at least ten times. The chain combines TRBV12-3 or TRBV12-4 with TRBJ2-5; 10 bases line up with TRBD2. J lost 5 bases, V lost 6 bases, and 15 bases had no gene match. The CDR3 extends over 17 amino acids. The CDR3 protein is CASSPGASGGIRETQYF. The CDR3 DNA follows: TGTGCCAGCAGCCCCGGTGCTAGCGGGGGAATACGCGAGACCCAGTACTTC.

On this clonotype: This sequence may be a read error, since a much larger clone differs from it by one base. The gene calls are TRBV4-2 and TRBJ2-5; TRBD1 matches 9 bases. The CDR3 loop spans 17 amino acids. Germline V gives CDR1 LGHNA, CDR2 YNFKEQ. The CDR3 reads CANSQDKWGTGKKTQYF. The CDR3 DNA follows: TGTGCCAACAGCCAAGATAAGTGGGGGACAGGGAAAAAGACCCAGTACTTC.

This clonotype was found many times. The chain links TRBV29-1 to TRBJ1-2; D is uncertain. CDR3 length equals 11 residues. CDR1 is SQVTM and CDR2 is ANQGSEA in the germline V gene. V lost 5 bases and J 2 bases, leaving 6 bases between the germline ends. The CDR3 is CSVSNNYGYTF. The CDR3 DNA is TGCAGCGTTTCGAACAACTATGGCTACACCTTC.

This clonotype was recorded at least ten times. The V call is TRBV7-2, the J call TRBJ2-1; D possibly matches TRBD1 or TRBD2 (5 bases each). Trimming pared 0 bases from V and 0 bases from J, leaving 9 bases between. The CDR3 has 16 amino acids. Germline CDR1 is SGHTA and CDR2 is FQGNSA. In nucleotides, the CDR3 is TGTGCCAGCAGCTTAGCGGGGGTGGGCTCCTACAATGAGCAGTTCTTC. The encoded protein is CASSLAGVGSYNEQFF.